These 14 T cell receptor beta chains share one sample of origin, sequenced in a study of T-cell memory formation after mild COVID-19. TCRdb reprocessed the 5' RACE reads via MiXCR and lists one record per CDR3 protein. The profile shows fewer than 550,000 distinct CDR3 sequences, 20% of them singletons. Source material: PBMCs or a T cell subset sorted from them (not recorded which). The receptor source for this set is an adult woman who had mild COVID-19 (a few samples of this study predate the infection). Cell type and time point are not known.

This chain joins TRBV7-2 and TRBJ2-3, with 8 bases identical to TRBD1. V lost 5 bases to trimming and J lost 4 bases; unmatched junction nucleotides: 8. The V gene's germline CDR1 is SGHTA and CDR2 FQGNSA. The CDR3 length is 15 residues. Here the CDR3 reads CASSAWTGSADTQYF. CDR3 bases: TGTGCCAGCAGCGCCTGGACAGGGAGTGCAGATACGCAGTATTTT.

The gene calls are TRBV5-1 and TRBJ2-3, with a tentative D call TRBD2 (6 bases). With 1 base removed from V and 4 bases from J, the gap between germline ends came to 13 bases. Germline CDR1 SGHRS, CDR2 YFSETQ. CDR3 length equals 15 residues. CDR3 bases: TGCGCCAGCAGCTTGTTTGGAGGGGACGCAGATACGCAGTATTTT. This gives the protein CASSLFGGDADTQYF.

The gene calls are TRBV10-2 and TRBJ2-1; TRBD2 matches 11 bases. V shed 4 bases and J 8 bases; nucleotides not matched to a gene: 7. The V gene's germline CDR1 is WSHSY and CDR2 SAAADI. The CDR3 length is 15 residues. CDR3 nucleotides: TGCGCCAGCAGTGGACTCGGGACTAGCGGTCATGAGCAGTTCTTC. It specifies CASSGLGTSGHEQFF.

This CDR3 reads CASRLARTGSYEQYF. The CDR3 DNA sequence: TGTGCCAGCAGACTAGCGCGGACGGGATCCTACGAGCAGTACTTC. The chain employs TRBV6-5 and TRBJ2-7, with 7 bases fitting TRBD2. The ends lost 6 bases at V and 1 base at J; junction bases unmatched: 9. This CDR3 comprises 15 residues. CDR1 and CDR2 from the germline V gene are MNHEY and SVGAGI.

The rearrangement links TRBV5-1 to TRBJ1-1; D not certain. The germline V gene has CDR1 SGHRS and CDR2 YFSETQ. This CDR3 region has 16 residues. V lost 0 bases and J 0 bases, leaving 12 bases between the germline ends. This CDR3 reads CASSLDGYVMNTEAFF. The CDR3 bases are TGCGCCAGCAGCTTGGACGGTTATGTTATGAACACTGAAGCTTTCTTT. Combining the CDR3 with reference TRBV5-1 and TRBJ1-1 gives the whole variable domain KAGVTQTPRYLIKTRGQQVTLSCSPISGHRSVSWYQQTPGQGLQFLFEYFSETQRNKGNFPGRFSGRQFSNSRSEMNVSTLELGDSALYLCASSLDGYVMNTEAFFGQGTRLTVV.

In this sample, this clonotype turned up a few times. The genes are TRBV7-9 and TRBJ1-2; D may be TRBD1 (5 bases). The CDR3 extends over 14 amino acids. The germline V gene has CDR1 SEHNR and CDR2 FQNEAQ (reference sequence). Trimming left V 5 bases short and J 5 bases short, with 15 bases between. The CDR3 is CASSPPGPAYGYTF. In nucleotides, the CDR3 is TGTGCCAGCAGCCCACCGGGACCGGCATATGGCTACACCTTC.

This chain uses TRBV15 with TRBJ1-5, with D uncertain. Germline loops: CDR1 LNHNV, CDR2 YYDKDF (reference sequence). The CDR3 is 13 residues long. Trimming took 0 bases from V and 5 from J, leaving 5 bases between them. For the CDR3, the DNA is TGTGCCACCAGCAGAGATCTCGATCAGCCCCAGCATTTT. Its protein is CATSRDLDQPQHF.

This clonotype was detected many times. J is TRBJ2-3 and V is TRBV20-1, with a possible D match to TRBD2 (6 bases). V lost 6 bases, J lost 0 bases, and 19 bases lay in between. The CDR3 spans 16 residues. From germline, CDR1 is DFQATT and CDR2 SNEGSKA (reference sequence). The CDR3 sequence is CSAPDKAGISTDTQYF. In nucleotides, the CDR3 is TGCAGTGCCCCAGATAAGGCGGGGATAAGCACAGATACGCAGTATTTT.

This clonotype was counted between two and nine times. CDR3 nucleotides: TGTGCCAGCAGCCATCCGGGACAGGGAATAGGAGAGCAGTACTTC. This translates into CASSHPGQGIGEQYF. J is TRBJ2-7 and V is TRBV2; 9 nucleotides align to TRBD1. CDR1 and CDR2 from the germline V gene are SNHLY and FYNNEI. J lost 7 bases, V lost 6 bases, and 13 bases had no gene match. The CDR3 covers 15 residues.

This clonotype was counted only a few times. This chain joins TRBV7-9 and TRBJ2-1; TRBD1 is a possible D gene (6 bases). Germline V gene sequence: CDR1 SEHNR, CDR2 FQNEAQ (reference sequence). This CDR3 is 13 amino acids long. Trimming took 5 bases from V and 9 from J, leaving 14 bases between them. CDR3 DNA sequence: TGTGCCAGCAGCCCCAAGGACAGTCTTGAGCAGTTCTTC. Translating gives CASSPKDSLEQFF.

The J gene is TRBJ2-2, the V gene TRBV30; TRBD1 aligns across 7 bases. Germline V gene lookup returns CDR1 GTSNPN and CDR2 SVGIG (reference sequence). This CDR3 is built from 15 residues. J gave up 0 bases and V 3 bases, and 4 bases lay outside the gene matches. The CDR3 DNA reads as TGTGCCTGGAGACAGGGGCCCTCGAACACCGGGGAGCTGTTTTTT. Its translation is CAWRQGPSNTGELFF.

The rearrangement joins TRBV9 to TRBJ1-2; D possibly corresponds to TRBD1 (5 bases). CDR1 is SGDLS and CDR2 is YYNGEE in the germline V gene. This CDR3 region has 16 residues. V lost 0 bases, J lost 4 bases, and 16 bases lay in between. The DNA of the CDR3 is TGTGCCAGCAGCGTAGAAAGGAGGGGCTTTGGCTATGGCTACACCTTC. As protein: CASSVERRGFGYGYTF.

The chain carries TRBV18 and TRBJ1-2, with 7 bases lining up with TRBD1. The CDR3 totals 14 residues. V lost 2 bases, J lost 4 bases, and 4 bases stayed unmatched. Germline lookup yields CDR1 KGHSH and CDR2 LQKENI. The CDR3 sequence: CASSPTGQPYGYTF. Written as DNA, the CDR3 is TGTGCCAGCTCACCAACGGGACAGCCCTATGGCTACACCTTC.

The chain links TRBV7-6 to TRBJ2-7; D remains unclear. The CDR3 runs to 17 residues. Germline V gene data show CDR1 as SGHVS and CDR2 as FNYEAQ. Trimming pared 1 base from V and 0 bases from J, leaving 16 bases between. The chain's CDR3 is CASSLDENRYNSYEQYF. The CDR3 DNA is TGTGCCAGCAGCTTAGATGAGAACCGCTATAACTCCTACGAGCAGTACTTC.